This T cell receptor beta chain derives from a study of regulatory T cells in long-lasting Graves disease. The study's findings and limits: Under persistent disease, TRBV28, TRBJ1-2 and TRBJ2-5 were used preferentially.

Building the TCR beta libraries relied on iRepertoire HTBI primers, and CDR3 regions underwent Arm-PCR. TCRdb fed the multiplex PCR reads into MiXCR, producing one record per CDR3 protein. The table shows more than 300,000 distinct CDR3 sequences, with roughly 12% occurring only once. CDR1 SQVTM and CDR2 ANQGSEA come from the germline V gene. Deletions cut 3 bases from V and 0 bases from J, with 8 bases between. This CDR3 spans 13 amino acids. With regard to this clonotype: Its antigen is not identified.

Sample time point: newly diagnosed GD, antithyroid drugs for less than 3 months. The TCR library was made from RNA that had been extracted from PBMCs in TRIzol. These data were also filed under a second study, of T cells in Graves' hyperthyroidism and ophthalmopathy. That source reports: An initial round of RT-PCR targeting the TCR CDR3 relied on the HTBI primer set.

The sequencing here drew on peripheral blood mononuclear cells (PBMCs), taken at new diagnosis, from a patient treated with antithyroid drugs. V and J are TRBV29-1 and TRBJ1-2, with D uncertain. The TCR comes from a woman aged 18-29 years with Graves disease. CDR3 amino acids: CSVERQSNYGYTF. CDR3 sequence (DNA): TGCAGCGTTGAGAGGCAGTCTAACTATGGCTACACCTTC.